These 20 T cell receptor beta chains originate from one sample sequenced in a study of blood T cells in healthy people across ages. Using a J-beta primer mix together with a sample-barcoded 5' primer, a second PCR was run for roughly 6 to 12 cycles. TCRdb re-called the 5' RACE reads through MiXCR, storing one row per CDR3 protein. The profile shows approximately 800,000 distinct CDR3 sequences, just under 25% of them singletons. This sample was also put to use in a study of T cells of mothers and their children.

Sample: blood. Every receptor here comes from a boy aged 10-17 years in good health.

The chain links TRBV4-3 to TRBJ2-4; D is unresolved. Trimming took off 0 bases at V and 6 bases at J, with 12 bases between the two ends. CDR1 and CDR2 (germline): LGHNA, YSLEER. The CDR3 runs to 15 residues. CDR3 in amino acids: CASSQDVGVSNIQYF. The CDR3, as DNA: TGCGCCAGCAGCCAAGATGTAGGAGTATCAAACATTCAGTACTTC.

J is TRBJ2-2 and V is TRBV6-5; TRBD1 aligns across 7 bases. CDR1 is MNHEY and CDR2 is SVGAGI in the germline V gene. The CDR3 spans 15 residues. The J segment lost 4 bases and the V segment lost 0 bases, leaving 2 bases of the junction unmatched. The CDR3 nucleotides read TGTGCCAGCAGTTACTCGACAGGGCCCACCGGGGAGCTGTTTTTT. Translated, it gives CASSYSTGPTGELFF.

In this sample, this clonotype turned up a few times. The chain joins TRBV2 to TRBJ1-1; TRBD1 might be the D (5 bases). V was cut by 6 bases and J by 0 bases, with 8 bases left in between. This CDR3 is 13 amino acids long. Germline-derived CDR1 and CDR2 are SNHLY and FYNNEI. The CDR3 spells CASRTEVNTEAFF. In DNA, the CDR3 is TGTGCCAGCAGGACAGAAGTGAACACTGAAGCTTTCTTT.

This clonotype has only a few counts. V usage is TRBV19 and J usage is TRBJ1-1; TRBD1 matches 7 bases. There are 13 residues in the CDR3. CDR1 LNHDA and CDR2 SQIVND come from the germline V gene (reference sequence). The ends lost 7 bases at V and 10 bases at J; junction bases unmatched: 12. Here the CDR3 reads CASTIGGQVPAFF. CDR3 nucleotides: TGTGCCAGTACGATAGGCGGACAGGTGCCAGCTTTCTTT.

The chain recombines TRBV18 with TRBJ2-5; TRBD2 matches 8 bases. Germline CDR1 reads KGHSH; CDR2 reads LQKENI. J was trimmed by 7 bases and V by 3 bases; bases with no gene match: 13. The length of the CDR3 is 16 residues. The CDR3 reads CASSPPESGGDGTQYF. As DNA, the CDR3 is TGTGCCAGCTCACCCCCTGAGAGCGGGGGTGACGGGACCCAGTACTTC.

This clonotype was seen a few times. The V call is TRBV6-1, the J call TRBJ2-3; TRBD2 aligns across 15 bases. In germline, CDR1 is MNHNS, CDR2 SASEGT. The trim removed 6 bases at V and 2 bases at J, leaving 6 bases unmatched. The CDR3 runs 17 residues. The CDR3, as DNA: TGTGCCAGCAGCCGAAGGACTAGCGGGGGGGACACAGATACGCAGTATTTT. The encoded protein is CASSRRTSGGDTDTQYF.

This clonotype was detected a few times. V gene TRBV11-1 combines with J gene TRBJ2-3; TRBD1 or TRBD2 may be the D gene (5 bases each). CDR3 size: 16 residues. Germline V gives CDR1 SGHAT, CDR2 FQDESV (reference sequence). V shed 5 bases and J shed 2 bases, with 17 bases lying between them. The CDR3 sequence: CASSASPGPPTDTQYF. CDR3 in DNA: TGTGCCAGCAGCGCAAGCCCGGGGCCCCCCACAGATACGCAGTATTTT.

The table lists this clonotype with a few counts. This chain uses TRBV6-6 with TRBJ2-2, with 9 bases fitting TRBD2. The CDR3 is made up of 16 amino acids. Germline V gene lookup returns CDR1 MNHNY and CDR2 SVGAGI (reference sequence). V shed 6 bases, J shed 6 bases, and the junction held 11 bases outside the gene matches. The CDR3 sequence is CASSLGLAGVAGELFF. For the CDR3, the DNA is TGTGCCAGCAGCCTCGGTTTAGCGGGAGTCGCCGGGGAGCTGTTTTTT.

The chain recombines TRBV29-1 with TRBJ2-5, with D unclear. With the DNA end fitting TRBJ2-7 better, the J assignment may be wrong. CDR1 is SQVTM and CDR2 is ANQGSEA in the germline V gene. This CDR3 is built from 12 residues. The CDR3 nucleotides are TGCAGCGTTGCGTCAGACAACTACGAGCAGTACTTC. Translation: CSVASDNYEQYF.

The V call is TRBV5-1, the J call TRBJ1-4, with TRBD1 identical over 7 bases. After removal of 4 bases from V and 7 bases from J, the junction contained 13 bases not matched to a gene. Germline CDR1 reads SGHRS; CDR2 reads YFSETQ. The CDR3 is 16 residues long. The CDR3: CASSLGTVEASEKLFF. DNA for the CDR3: TGCGCCAGCAGCCTAGGGACAGTTGAGGCTTCTGAAAAACTGTTTTTT.

The chain combines TRBV4-1 with TRBJ2-5; D gene ambiguous. Germline V gene lookup returns CDR1 MGHRA and CDR2 YSYEKL. Trimming took 3 bases from V and 4 from J, leaving 9 bases between them. This CDR3 region has 13 residues. CDR3 bases: TGCGCCAGCAGCCATAGAAGTTCAGAGACCCAGTACTTC. Its translation: CASSHRSSETQYF.

This clonotype was observed a handful of times. The genes are TRBV7-9 and TRBJ2-3; maybe TRBD1 (5 bases). The CDR3 length is 17 residues. Germline V gene lookup returns CDR1 SEHNR and CDR2 FQNEAQ (reference sequence). V was clipped by 5 bases and J by 2 bases, with 20 bases between them. Here the CDR3 DNA reads TGTGCCAGCAGCCAATTAGGCCAGGGCTACTACACAGATACGCAGTATTTT. Amino acid sequence: CASSQLGQGYYTDTQYF. Full variable domain (rest looked up from reference TRBV7-9 and TRBJ2-3): DTGVSQNPRHKITKRGQNVTFRCDPISEHNRLYWYRQTLGQGPEFLTYFQNEAQLEKSRLLSDRFSAERPKGSFSTLEIQRTEQGDSAMYLCASSQLGQGYYTDTQYFGPGTRLTVL.

This clonotype was detected only a few times. V usage is TRBV7-2 and J usage is TRBJ1-4; D not certain. Trimming pared 2 bases from V and 4 bases from J, leaving 5 bases between. From germline, CDR1 is SGHTA and CDR2 FQGNSA. The CDR3 covers 13 residues. CDR3 protein: CASSLNSNEKLFF. DNA of the CDR3: TGTGCCAGCAGCTTAAACAGTAATGAAAAACTGTTTTTT.

There are a few counts of this clonotype. The rearrangement joins TRBV25-1 to TRBJ1-4; tentatively, D is TRBD1 (5 bases). Trimming left V 8 bases short and J 10 bases short, with 8 bases between. The CDR3 covers 10 residues. Germline V gene data show CDR1 as MGHDK and CDR2 as SYGVNS. The CDR3 region has the DNA TGTGCCAGCCGGGGGGTAAAACTGTTTTTT. This gives the protein CASRGVKLFF.

This clonotype was counted only a few times. The chain couples TRBV6-1 to TRBJ2-4; D is undetermined. Germline CDR1 and CDR2: MNHNS and SASEGT. The V end was cut by 6 bases, the J end by 0 bases, with 12 bases between. The CDR3 loop spans 15 amino acids. The CDR3: CASRDRVEAKNIQYF. The CDR3, as DNA: TGTGCCAGCAGAGATAGGGTAGAAGCCAAAAACATTCAGTACTTC.

The chain employs TRBV7-6 and TRBJ2-2; possible D gene TRBD2, 5 bases. Trimming stripped 5 bases from V and 0 bases from J, with 13 bases between. CDR1 and CDR2 from the germline V gene are SGHVS and FNYEAQ. CDR3 length: 16 amino acids. CDR3 region: CASSLPLGANTGELFF. The CDR3 DNA is TGTGCCAGCAGCCTCCCCCTCGGGGCGAACACCGGGGAGCTGTTTTTT.

This clonotype was seen more than once but under ten times. The chain recombines TRBV28 with TRBJ2-7, with D maybe TRBD2 (6 bases). V lost 4 bases, J lost 2 bases, and 15 bases lay in between. CDR1 and CDR2 from the germline V gene are MDHEN and SYDVKM. The CDR3 is 15 amino acids. In DNA form, the CDR3 reads TGTGCCAGCAGTTCACCCGGGACTTCGACCTACGAGCAGTACTTC. This translates into CASSSPGTSTYEQYF. Looking up the rest from reference TRBV28 and TRBJ2-7 gives the full variable domain: DVKVTQSSRYLVKRTGEKVFLECVQDMDHENMFWYRQDPGLGLRLIYFSYDVKMKEKGDIPEGYSVSREKKERFSLILESASTNQTSMYLCASSSPGTSTYEQYFGPGTRLTVT.

The V and J genes are TRBV6-2 or TRBV6-3 and TRBJ1-5; 7 bases are shared with TRBD1. Germline CDR1 reads MNHEY; CDR2 reads SVGEGT. The CDR3 runs 14 residues. V dropped 8 bases and J dropped 4; count of bases not matched to a gene: 8. CDR3 in amino acids: CASDDRVGNQPQHF. In nucleotides, the CDR3 is TGTGCCAGCGACGACAGGGTTGGTAATCAGCCCCAGCATTTT.

This clonotype occurred a few times. The genes are TRBV7-9 and TRBJ2-7; D is uncertain. The CDR3 is 12 residues long. With 8 bases removed from V and 7 bases from J, the gap between germline ends came to 15 bases. CDR1 and CDR2 from the germline V gene are SEHNR and FQNEAQ (reference sequence). CDR3 region: CASDHLSDEQYF. The CDR3, as DNA: TGTGCCAGCGACCACCTCAGCGATGAGCAGTACTTC.

V and J are TRBV12-3 or TRBV12-4 and TRBJ1-4; D gene unclear. The CDR3 totals 18 residues. Between the trimmed V and J ends, which lost 7 bases and 5 bases, there was a span of 26 bases. Here the CDR3 DNA reads TGTGCCAGCACTTCAAGGGTCCCCGGTCCAGGACGGAATGAAAAACTGTTTTTT. Protein product: CASTSRVPGPGRNEKLFF.